The 16 T cell receptor beta chains reported below all come from one sample, sequenced in a study of blood T cells in healthy people across ages (dated by TCRdb to about 2015). Library construction relied on 5' RACE. TCRdb lists the instrument as Illumina HiSeq 2500. A second PCR of about 7 to 12 cycles was run with a J-beta primer mix and a sample-barcoded 5' primer. The public sequencing data were trimmed at Q25 with fastp and processed into clonotypes with MiXCR by TCRdb, which kept only in-frame beta chains. Every entry covers one CDR3 protein and lists the most common genes and DNA from its rows. The sample records roughly 900,000 distinct CDR3 sequences, 48% of which are singletons. The ten biggest clones cover around an eighth of the sample. The source material was blood. These receptors all come from a man aged 25-45 years in good health.

The table lists this clonotype with a count of one. The CDR3 region has the DNA TGCAGTGCTACCAACAGGGAATCATCACACTACGAGCAGTACTTC. This encodes CSATNRESSHYEQYF. This sequence joins TRBV20-1 and TRBJ2-7; a possible D gene is TRBD1 (6 bases). Between the trimmed V and J ends, which lost 4 bases and 3 bases, there was a span of 19 bases. The CDR3 sequence is 15 residues long. CDR1 is DFQATT, CDR2 SNEGSKA, per germline (reference sequence).

The V and J genes are TRBV20-1 and TRBJ2-2, with 8 nucleotides matching TRBD1. The CDR3 is 13 amino acids. Germline V gene lookup returns CDR1 DFQATT and CDR2 SNEGSKA (reference sequence). V was clipped by 0 bases and J by 6 bases; unmatched bases: 0. As DNA, the CDR3 is TGCAGTGCTAGAGAGACAGGGGCCGGGGAGCTGTTTTTT. Translating it yields CSARETGAGELFF.

This sequence joins TRBV29-1 and TRBJ1-1; a possible D gene is TRBD1 (5 bases). From germline, CDR1 is SQVTM and CDR2 ANQGSEA. The CDR3 sequence is 12 residues long. Trimming left V 6 bases short and J 3 bases short, with 11 bases between. CDR3 in DNA: TGCAGCGTGACCGGGGACGACACTGAAGCTTTCTTT. Amino acids: CSVTGDDTEAFF. Full variable domain (remainder filled in from reference TRBV29-1 and TRBJ1-1): SAVISQKPSRDICQRGTSLTIQCQVDSQVTMMFWYRQQPGQSLTLIATANQGSEATYESGFVIDKFPISRPNLTFSTLTVSNMSPEDSSIYLCSVTGDDTEAFFGQGTRLTVV.

The table lists this clonotype with a few counts. This chain connects TRBV5-1 to TRBJ2-7, with D tentatively TRBD2 (6 bases). The CDR3 length is 14 residues. Germline CDR1 reads SGHRS; CDR2 reads YFSETQ. V lost 4 bases to trimming and J lost 2 bases, with 13 bases between them. CDR3 coding DNA: TGCGCCAGCAGCCCAACGGGGGATACCTACGAGCAGTACTTC. Residues: CASSPTGDTYEQYF.

The table lists this clonotype with a few counts. V gene TRBV27 combines with J gene TRBJ2-4; perhaps TRBD1 as D (6 bases). CDR1 and CDR2 (germline): MNHEY, SMNVEV (reference sequence). V gave up 8 bases and J gave up 5 bases, with 13 bases separating them. The CDR3 contains 13 residues. The chain's CDR3 is CASRRTEENIQYF. The CDR3 nucleotides are TGTGCCAGCCGCCGGACAGAGGAAAACATTCAGTACTTC.

The chain employs TRBV3-1 and TRBJ2-7, with 7 bases aligning to TRBD2. The germline gives CDR1 LGHDT, CDR2 YNNKEL (reference sequence). This CDR3 is built from 15 residues. After removal of 4 bases from V and 1 base from J, the junction contained 7 bases not matched to a gene. CDR3 DNA: TGTGCCAGCAGCCTCCTAGCGGAATCTTCCTACGAGCAGTACTTC. Protein sequence: CASSLLAESSYEQYF.

This clonotype was found once. The chain couples TRBV5-1 to TRBJ2-5, with D perhaps matching TRBD1 or TRBD2 (5 bases each). CDR3 size: 14 residues. Germline CDR1 is SGHRS and CDR2 is YFSETQ. V lost 2 bases to trimming and J lost 11 bases, with 19 bases between them. The CDR3 here is CASSFSWGSDEQYF. Written as DNA, the CDR3 is TGCGCCAGCAGCTTTTCGTGGGGGTCCGATGAGCAGTACTTC.

The chain carries TRBV27 and TRBJ2-3, with 7 nucleotides matching TRBD2. There are 16 residues in the CDR3. Germline values: CDR1 MNHEY, CDR2 SMNVEV (reference sequence). The ends lost 5 bases at V and 4 bases at J; junction bases unmatched: 12. For the CDR3, the DNA is TGTGCCAGCAGTCCCCTTTATGGTAGCGGGCCAGATACGCAGTATTTT. Protein sequence: CASSPLYGSGPDTQYF.

The rearrangement uses TRBV5-1 and TRBJ2-2; perhaps TRBD2 as D (5 bases). The germline V gene encodes CDR1 SGHRS and CDR2 YFSETQ. The length of the CDR3 is 13 residues. Trimming took off 6 bases at V and 2 bases at J, with 8 bases between the two ends. The CDR3 region is CASKGVNTGELFF. The CDR3 nucleotides are TGCGCCAGCAAGGGAGTTAACACCGGGGAGCTGTTTTTT. The complete variable domain, with remaining parts taken from reference TRBV5-1 and TRBJ2-2, reads KAGVTQTPRYLIKTRGQQVTLSCSPISGHRSVSWYQQTPGQGLQFLFEYFSETQRNKGNFPGRFSGRQFSNSRSEMNVSTLELGDSALYLCASKGVNTGELFFGEGSRLTVL.

The chain joins TRBV27 to TRBJ2-1; 9 bases are shared with TRBD2. CDR1 is MNHEY, CDR2 SMNVEV, per germline (reference sequence). The CDR3 spans 15 residues. The J segment lost 9 bases and the V segment lost 7 bases, leaving 13 bases of the junction unmatched. For the CDR3, the DNA is TGTGCCAGCACCCTAAGGGGCGGGGGGGCGTTTGAGCAGTTCTTC. It codes for CASTLRGGGAFEQFF.

The chain recombines TRBV7-2 with TRBJ1-1; unclear D gene. V was clipped by 1 base and J by 5 bases, with 14 bases between them. Germline lookup yields CDR1 SGHTA and CDR2 FQGNSA. The CDR3 runs to 15 residues. The CDR3 nucleotides are TGTGCCAGCAGCTTAGACCCGGGTATGAGGACTGAAGCTTTCTTT. Its translation: CASSLDPGMRTEAFF.

This clonotype was counted many times. The genes are TRBV29-1 and TRBJ2-7; D might be TRBD2 (5 bases). The germline V gene encodes CDR1 SQVTM and CDR2 ANQGSEA. With 7 bases removed from V and 6 bases from J, the gap between germline ends came to 16 bases. The CDR3 is 12 residues long. In DNA, the CDR3 is TGCAGCGGAGGATCGTGGGGAGCCGAGCAGTACTTC. It encodes CSGGSWGAEQYF.

This chain links TRBV28 with TRBJ2-1; TRBD2 matches 9 bases. The CDR3 loop spans 15 amino acids. V lost 5 bases, J lost 3 bases, and 5 bases stayed unmatched. The germline CDR1 and CDR2 sequences are MDHEN and SYDVKM. This chain's CDR3 is CASSKSSGVYNEQFF. In DNA form, the CDR3 reads TGTGCCAGCAGTAAATCTAGCGGGGTCTACAATGAGCAGTTCTTC.

This clonotype was counted between two and nine times. The chain combines TRBV6-2 or TRBV6-3 with TRBJ2-7; the match to TRBD1 covers 7 bases. Losses at the gene ends were 2 bases for V and 5 bases for J; bases not matched to a gene: 3. Germline V gene lookup returns CDR1 MNHEY and CDR2 SVGEGT. The CDR3 contains 13 residues. The CDR3 protein is CASSYQGDDEQYF. The CDR3 DNA sequence: TGTGCCAGCAGTTACCAGGGGGATGACGAGCAGTACTTC.

The chain carries TRBV30 and TRBJ1-5; D uncertain. Germline assignment: CDR1 GTSNPN and CDR2 SVGIG (reference sequence). The CDR3 runs 13 residues. Trimming removed 3 bases at V and 3 bases at J, with 9 bases between. The CDR3 here is CAWSRLANQPQHF. CDR3 nucleotide sequence: TGTGCCTGGAGCAGGTTGGCCAATCAGCCCCAGCATTTT.

This clonotype was found a few times. The gene calls are TRBV20-1 and TRBJ1-5; unclear D gene. Germline assignment: CDR1 DFQATT and CDR2 SNEGSKA (reference sequence). The V end lost 0 bases, the J end lost 10 bases, and 13 bases lay between the germline ends. The CDR3 covers 13 residues. The CDR3 loop reads CSARDRGSGPQHF. CDR3 DNA sequence: TGCAGTGCTAGAGATCGGGGAAGTGGCCCCCAGCATTTT.